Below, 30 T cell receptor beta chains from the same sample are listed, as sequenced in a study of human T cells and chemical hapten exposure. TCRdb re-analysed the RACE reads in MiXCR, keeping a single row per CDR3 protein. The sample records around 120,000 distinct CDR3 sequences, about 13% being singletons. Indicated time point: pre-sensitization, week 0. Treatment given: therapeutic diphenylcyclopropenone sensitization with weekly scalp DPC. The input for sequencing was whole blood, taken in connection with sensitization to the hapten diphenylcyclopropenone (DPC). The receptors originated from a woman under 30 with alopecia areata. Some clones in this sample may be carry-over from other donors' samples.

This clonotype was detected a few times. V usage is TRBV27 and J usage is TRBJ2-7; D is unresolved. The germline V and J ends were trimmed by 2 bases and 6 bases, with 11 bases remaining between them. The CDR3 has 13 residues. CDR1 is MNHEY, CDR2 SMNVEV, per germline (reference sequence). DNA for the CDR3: TGTGCCAGCAGTTTAATCCCCGCCCGCGAGCAGTACTTC. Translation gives CASSLIPAREQYF.

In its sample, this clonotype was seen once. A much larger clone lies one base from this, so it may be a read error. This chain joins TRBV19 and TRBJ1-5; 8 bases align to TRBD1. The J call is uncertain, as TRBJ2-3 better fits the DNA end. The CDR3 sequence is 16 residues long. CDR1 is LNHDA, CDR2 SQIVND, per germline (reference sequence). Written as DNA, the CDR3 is TGTGCCAGTGCTTCCAGGGGGCTGCCTAGCAATCAGCCCCAGTATTTT. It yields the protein CASASRGLPSNQPQYF.

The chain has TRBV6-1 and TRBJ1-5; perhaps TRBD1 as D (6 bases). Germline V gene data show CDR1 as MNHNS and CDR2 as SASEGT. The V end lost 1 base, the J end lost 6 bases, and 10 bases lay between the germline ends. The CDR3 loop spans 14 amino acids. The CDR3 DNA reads TGTGCCAGCAGTGAAGACAGGGTCGCTCAGCCCCAGCATTTT. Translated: CASSEDRVAQPQHF.

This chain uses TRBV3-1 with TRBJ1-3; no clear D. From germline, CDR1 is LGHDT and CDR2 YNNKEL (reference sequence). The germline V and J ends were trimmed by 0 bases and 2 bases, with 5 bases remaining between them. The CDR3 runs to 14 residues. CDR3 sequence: CASSQDQAGNTIYF. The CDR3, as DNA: TGTGCCAGCAGCCAAGATCAAGCTGGAAACACCATATATTTT.

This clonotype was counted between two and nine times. CDR3 loop: CAISSRGTEAFF. The DNA for the CDR3 is TGTGCCATCAGTTCAAGGGGGACTGAAGCTTTCTTT. J is TRBJ1-1 and V is TRBV10-3; the D gene is possibly TRBD1 (6 bases). The germline CDR1 and CDR2 sequences are ENHRY and SYGVKD. Trimming removed 5 bases from V and 5 bases from J, with 9 bases in between. This CDR3 region has 12 residues.

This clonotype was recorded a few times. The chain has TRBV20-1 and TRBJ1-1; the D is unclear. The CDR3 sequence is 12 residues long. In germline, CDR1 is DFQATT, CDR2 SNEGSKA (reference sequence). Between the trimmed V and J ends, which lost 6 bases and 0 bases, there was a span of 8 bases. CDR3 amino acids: CSAKSMNTEAFF. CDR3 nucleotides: TGCAGTGCCAAGTCTATGAACACTGAAGCTTTCTTT.

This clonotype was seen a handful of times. This chain's CDR3 is CSVSPTDRATDTQYF. The CDR3, as DNA: TGCAGTGTTTCCCCAACTGACAGGGCCACAGATACGCAGTATTTT. The chain carries TRBV20-1 and TRBJ2-3; 7 bases agree with TRBD1. The CDR3 is made up of 15 amino acids. The trim removed 7 bases at V and 2 bases at J, leaving 12 bases unmatched. Germline values: CDR1 DFQATT, CDR2 SNEGSKA (reference sequence).

CDR3 sequence (DNA): TGTGCCAGCAGCTCCCGGACTAGCGGGGGGGCCCATGAGCAGTTCTTC. This gives the protein CASSSRTSGGAHEQFF. The rearrangement joins TRBV7-9 to TRBJ2-1; 15 bases match TRBD2. In germline, CDR1 is SEHNR, CDR2 FQNEAQ (reference sequence). The trim removed 4 bases at V and 8 bases at J, leaving 6 bases unmatched. The CDR3 is 16 residues long. The full variable domain, with the rest looked up from reference TRBV7-9 and TRBJ2-1, is DTGVSQNPRHKITKRGQNVTFRCDPISEHNRLYWYRQTLGQGPEFLTYFQNEAQLEKSRLLSDRFSAERPKGSFSTLEIQRTEQGDSAMYLCASSSRTSGGAHEQFFGPGTRLTVL.

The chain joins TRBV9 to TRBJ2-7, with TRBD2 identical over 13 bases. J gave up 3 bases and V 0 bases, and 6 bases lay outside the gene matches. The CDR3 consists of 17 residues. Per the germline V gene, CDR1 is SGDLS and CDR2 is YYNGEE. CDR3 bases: TGTGCCAGCAGCGTAGGGTCCGGGACTAGCGGGGTCTACGAGCAGTACTTC. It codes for CASSVGSGTSGVYEQYF.

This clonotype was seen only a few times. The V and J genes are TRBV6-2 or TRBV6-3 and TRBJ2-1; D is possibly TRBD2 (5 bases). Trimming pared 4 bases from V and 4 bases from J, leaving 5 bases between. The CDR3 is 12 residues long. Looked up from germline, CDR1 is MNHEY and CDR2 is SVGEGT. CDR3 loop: CASSWEYNEQFF. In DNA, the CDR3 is TGTGCCAGCAGTTGGGAGTACAATGAGCAGTTCTTC.

In nucleotides, the CDR3 is TGTGCCACCAGCAGATCTGGACCCCTCCACTTT. This codes for CATSRSGPLHF. The chain joins TRBV15 to TRBJ1-6, with unresolved D. V was trimmed by 2 bases and J by 12 bases, leaving 5 bases between them. The CDR3 has 11 residues. Germline loops: CDR1 LNHNV, CDR2 YYDKDF (reference sequence).

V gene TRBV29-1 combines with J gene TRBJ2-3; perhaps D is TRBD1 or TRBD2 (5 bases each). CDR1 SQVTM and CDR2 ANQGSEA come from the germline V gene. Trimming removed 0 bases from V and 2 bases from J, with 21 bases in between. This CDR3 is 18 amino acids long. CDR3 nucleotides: TGCAGCGTTGAAGATCTAGTAGGAGCGGCAGGGTTCACAGATACGCAGTATTTT. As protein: CSVEDLVGAAGFTDTQYF.

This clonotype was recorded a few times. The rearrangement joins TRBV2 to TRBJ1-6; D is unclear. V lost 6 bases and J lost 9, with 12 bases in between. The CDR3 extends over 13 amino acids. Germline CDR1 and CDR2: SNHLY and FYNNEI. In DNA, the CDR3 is TGTGCCAGCAGCCCTACTCTGGCTTCACCCCTCCACTTT. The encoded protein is CASSPTLASPLHF.

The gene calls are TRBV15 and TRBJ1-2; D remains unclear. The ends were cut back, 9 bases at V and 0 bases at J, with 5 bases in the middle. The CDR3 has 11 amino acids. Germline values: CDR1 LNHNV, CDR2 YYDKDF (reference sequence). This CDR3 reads CATGANYGYTF. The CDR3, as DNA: TGTGCCACGGGAGCTAACTATGGCTACACCTTC.

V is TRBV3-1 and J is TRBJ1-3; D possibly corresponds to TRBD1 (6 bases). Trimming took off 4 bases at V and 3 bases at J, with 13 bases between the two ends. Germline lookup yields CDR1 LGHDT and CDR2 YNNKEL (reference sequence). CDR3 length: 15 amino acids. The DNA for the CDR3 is TGTGCCAGCAGCCGATCACAGGGTCGTGGAAACACCATATATTTT. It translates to CASSRSQGRGNTIYF.

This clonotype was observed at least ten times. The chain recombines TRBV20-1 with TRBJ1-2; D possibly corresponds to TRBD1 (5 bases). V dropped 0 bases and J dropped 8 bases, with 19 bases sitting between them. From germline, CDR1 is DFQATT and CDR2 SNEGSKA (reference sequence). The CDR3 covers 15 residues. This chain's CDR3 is CSARDGGRGPEGYTF. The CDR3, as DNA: TGCAGTGCTAGAGATGGGGGACGAGGGCCGGAAGGCTACACCTTC.

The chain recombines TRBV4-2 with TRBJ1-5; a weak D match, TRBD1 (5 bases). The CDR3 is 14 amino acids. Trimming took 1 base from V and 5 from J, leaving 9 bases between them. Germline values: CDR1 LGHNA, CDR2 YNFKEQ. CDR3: CASSQVPGDQPQHF. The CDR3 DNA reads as TGTGCCAGCAGCCAAGTCCCGGGGGATCAGCCCCAGCATTTT.

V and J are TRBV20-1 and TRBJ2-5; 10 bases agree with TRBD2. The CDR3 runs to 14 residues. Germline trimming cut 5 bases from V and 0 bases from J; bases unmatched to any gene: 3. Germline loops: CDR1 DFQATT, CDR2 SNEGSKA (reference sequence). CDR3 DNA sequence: TGCAGTGCTGGGACTAGCGCGTACCAAGAGACCCAGTACTTC. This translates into CSAGTSAYQETQYF.

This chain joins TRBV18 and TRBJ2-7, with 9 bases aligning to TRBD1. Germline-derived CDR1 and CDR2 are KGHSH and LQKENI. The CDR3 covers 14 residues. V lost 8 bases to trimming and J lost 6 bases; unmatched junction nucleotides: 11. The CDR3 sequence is CASRGQGPSGEQYF. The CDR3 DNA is TGTGCCAGCCGGGGACAGGGTCCCTCTGGCGAGCAGTACTTC.

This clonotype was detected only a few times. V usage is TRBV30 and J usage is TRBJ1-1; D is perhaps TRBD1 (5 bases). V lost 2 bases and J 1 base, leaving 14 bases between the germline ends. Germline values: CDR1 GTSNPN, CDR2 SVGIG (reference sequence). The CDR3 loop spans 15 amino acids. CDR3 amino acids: CAWSIGTGQNTEAFF. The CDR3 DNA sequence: TGTGCCTGGAGTATAGGAACGGGGCAGAACACTGAAGCTTTCTTT.

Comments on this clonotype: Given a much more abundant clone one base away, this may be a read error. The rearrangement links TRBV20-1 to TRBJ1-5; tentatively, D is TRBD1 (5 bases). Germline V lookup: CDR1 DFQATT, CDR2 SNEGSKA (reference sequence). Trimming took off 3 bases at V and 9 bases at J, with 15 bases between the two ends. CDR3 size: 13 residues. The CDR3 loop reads CSASGTLGGPQHF. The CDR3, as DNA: TGCAGTGCTAGTGGAACACTGGGGGGGCCCCAGCATTTT.

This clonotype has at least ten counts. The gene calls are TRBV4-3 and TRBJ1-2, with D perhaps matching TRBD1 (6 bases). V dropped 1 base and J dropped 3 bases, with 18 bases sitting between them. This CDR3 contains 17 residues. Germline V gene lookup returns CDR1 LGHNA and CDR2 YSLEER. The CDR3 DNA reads TGCGCCAGCAGCCAAGCTCCCGGGGGGCGCGGGGACTATGGCTACACCTTC. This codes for CASSQAPGGRGDYGYTF.

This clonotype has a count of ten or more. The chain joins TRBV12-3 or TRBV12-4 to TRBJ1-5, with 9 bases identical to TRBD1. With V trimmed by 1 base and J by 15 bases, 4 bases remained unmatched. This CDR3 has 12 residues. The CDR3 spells CASSLGTGVGHF. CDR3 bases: TGTGCCAGCAGTTTAGGGACAGGGGTCGGGCATTTT.

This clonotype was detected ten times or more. CDR3 protein: CASSLGGELGNTEAFF. In nucleotides, the CDR3 is TGCGCCAGCAGCTTGGGAGGGGAATTGGGGAACACTGAAGCTTTCTTT. The chain couples TRBV5-1 to TRBJ1-1, with D tentatively TRBD1 (5 bases). The germline CDR1 and CDR2 sequences are SGHRS and YFSETQ. The CDR3 is 16 residues long. V was cut by 0 bases and J by 1 base, with 13 bases left in between. The full variable domain, completed using reference TRBV5-1 and TRBJ1-1, is KAGVTQTPRYLIKTRGQQVTLSCSPISGHRSVSWYQQTPGQGLQFLFEYFSETQRNKGNFPGRFSGRQFSNSRSEMNVSTLELGDSALYLCASSLGGELGNTEAFFGQGTRLTVV.

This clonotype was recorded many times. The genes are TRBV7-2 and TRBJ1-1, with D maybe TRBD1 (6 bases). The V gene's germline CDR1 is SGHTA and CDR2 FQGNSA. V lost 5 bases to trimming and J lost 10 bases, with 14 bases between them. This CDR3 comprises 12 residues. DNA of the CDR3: TGTGCCAGCAGCCACAGGGTTCGGGTAGCTTTCTTT. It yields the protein CASSHRVRVAFF.

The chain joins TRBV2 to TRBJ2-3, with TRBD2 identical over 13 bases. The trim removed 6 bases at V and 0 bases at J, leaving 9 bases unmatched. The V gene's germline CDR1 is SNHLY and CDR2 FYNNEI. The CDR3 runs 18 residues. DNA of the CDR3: TGTGCCAGCAGGTTGGGACTAGCGGGACCATCTAGCACAGATACGCAGTATTTT. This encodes CASRLGLAGPSSTDTQYF.

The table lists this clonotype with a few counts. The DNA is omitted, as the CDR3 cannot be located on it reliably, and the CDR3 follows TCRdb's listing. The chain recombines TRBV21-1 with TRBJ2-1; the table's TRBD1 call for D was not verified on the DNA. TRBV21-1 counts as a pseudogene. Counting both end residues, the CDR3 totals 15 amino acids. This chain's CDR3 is CASSKVGTGNNEQFF.

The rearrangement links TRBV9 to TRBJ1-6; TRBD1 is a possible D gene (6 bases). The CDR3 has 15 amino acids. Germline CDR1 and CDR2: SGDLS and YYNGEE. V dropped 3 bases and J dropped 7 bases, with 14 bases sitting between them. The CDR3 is CASSEGQLTNSPLHF. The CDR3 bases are TGTGCCAGCAGCGAAGGACAGCTCACGAATTCACCCCTCCACTTT.

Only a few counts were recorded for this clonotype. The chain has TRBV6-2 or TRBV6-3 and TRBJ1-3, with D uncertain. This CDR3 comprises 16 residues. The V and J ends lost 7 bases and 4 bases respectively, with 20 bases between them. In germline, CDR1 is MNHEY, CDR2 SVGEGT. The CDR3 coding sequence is TGTGCCAGCACCCCCGCGGGCAGCCGAACGGGAAACACCATATATTTT. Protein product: CASTPAGSRTGNTIYF.

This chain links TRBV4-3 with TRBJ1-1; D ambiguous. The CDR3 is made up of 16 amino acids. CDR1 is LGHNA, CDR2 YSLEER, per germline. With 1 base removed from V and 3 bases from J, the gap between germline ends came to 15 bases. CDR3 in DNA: TGCGCCAGCAGCCAAGTAGTAACAGACGAATACACTGAAGCTTTCTTT. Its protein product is CASSQVVTDEYTEAFF.